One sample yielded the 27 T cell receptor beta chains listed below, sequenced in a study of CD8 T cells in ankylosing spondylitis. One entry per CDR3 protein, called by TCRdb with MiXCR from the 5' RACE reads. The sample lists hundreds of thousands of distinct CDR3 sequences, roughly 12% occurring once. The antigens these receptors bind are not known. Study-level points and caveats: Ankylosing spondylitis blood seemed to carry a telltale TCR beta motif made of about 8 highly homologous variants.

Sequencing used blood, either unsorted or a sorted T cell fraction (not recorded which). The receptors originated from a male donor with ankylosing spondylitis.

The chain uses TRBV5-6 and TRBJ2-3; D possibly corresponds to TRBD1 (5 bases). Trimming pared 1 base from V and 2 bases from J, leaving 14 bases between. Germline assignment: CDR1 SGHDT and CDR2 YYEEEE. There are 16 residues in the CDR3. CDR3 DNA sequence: TGTGCCAGCAGCTTGTTGACAGAGAGACCCACAGATACGCAGTATTTT. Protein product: CASSLLTERPTDTQYF.

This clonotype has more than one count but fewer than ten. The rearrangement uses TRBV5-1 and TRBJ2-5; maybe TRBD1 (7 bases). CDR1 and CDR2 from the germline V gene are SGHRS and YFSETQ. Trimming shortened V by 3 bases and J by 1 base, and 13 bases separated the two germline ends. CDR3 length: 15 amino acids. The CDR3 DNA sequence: TGCGCCAGCAGCTCCTGGAGGGGGCTCCAAGAGACCCAGTACTTC. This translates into CASSSWRGLQETQYF.

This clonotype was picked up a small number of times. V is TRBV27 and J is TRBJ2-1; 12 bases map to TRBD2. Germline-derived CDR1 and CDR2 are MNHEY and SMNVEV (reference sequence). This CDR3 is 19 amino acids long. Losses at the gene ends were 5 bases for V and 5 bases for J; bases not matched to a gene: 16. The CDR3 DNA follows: TGTGCCAGCAGTCCCCGAAGTTCTAATCTAGCGGGAGGGGACAATGAGCAGTTCTTC. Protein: CASSPRSSNLAGGDNEQFF.

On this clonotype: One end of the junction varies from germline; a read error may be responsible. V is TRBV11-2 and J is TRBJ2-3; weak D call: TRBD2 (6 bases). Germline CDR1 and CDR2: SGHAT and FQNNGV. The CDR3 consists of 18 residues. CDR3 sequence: CARSSLRGLTYYTDTQYF. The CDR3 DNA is TGTGCCCGCAGTAGCCTCCGGGGACTCACCTACTACACAGATACGCAGTATTTT. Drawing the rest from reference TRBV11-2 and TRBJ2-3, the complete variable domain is EAGVAQSPRYKIIEKRQSVAFWCNPISGHATLYWYQQILGQGPKLLIQFQNNGVVDDSQLPKDRFSAERLKGVDSTLKIQPAKLEDSAVYLCARSSLRGLTYYTDTQYFGPGTRLTVL.

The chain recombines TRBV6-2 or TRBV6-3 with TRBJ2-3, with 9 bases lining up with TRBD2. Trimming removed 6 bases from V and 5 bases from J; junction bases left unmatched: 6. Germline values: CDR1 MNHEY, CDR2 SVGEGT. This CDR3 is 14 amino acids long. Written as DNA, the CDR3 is TGTGCCAGCAGCCTTAGCGGGAGTGAAGATACGCAGTATTTT. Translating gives CASSLSGSEDTQYF.

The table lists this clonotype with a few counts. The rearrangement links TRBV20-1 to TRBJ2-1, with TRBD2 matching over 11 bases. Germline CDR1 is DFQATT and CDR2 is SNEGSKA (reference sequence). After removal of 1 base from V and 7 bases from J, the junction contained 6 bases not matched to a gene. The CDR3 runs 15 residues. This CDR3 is CSARGGTSGSNEQFF. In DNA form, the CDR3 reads TGCAGTGCTAGAGGGGGCACTAGCGGGAGTAATGAGCAGTTCTTC.

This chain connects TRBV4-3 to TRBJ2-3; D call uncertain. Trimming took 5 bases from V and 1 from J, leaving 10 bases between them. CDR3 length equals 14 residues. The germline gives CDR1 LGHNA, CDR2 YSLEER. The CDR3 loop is CASSWAVGTDTQYF. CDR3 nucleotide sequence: TGCGCCAGCAGCTGGGCGGTAGGCACAGATACGCAGTATTTT.

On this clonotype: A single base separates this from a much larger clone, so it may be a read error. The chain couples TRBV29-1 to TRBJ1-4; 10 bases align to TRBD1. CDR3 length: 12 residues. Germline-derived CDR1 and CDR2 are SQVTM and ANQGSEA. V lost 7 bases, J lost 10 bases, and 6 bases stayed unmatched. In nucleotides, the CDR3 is TGCAGCGGGACAGGGGGAGATGCAAAACTGTTTTTT. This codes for CSGTGGDAKLFF.

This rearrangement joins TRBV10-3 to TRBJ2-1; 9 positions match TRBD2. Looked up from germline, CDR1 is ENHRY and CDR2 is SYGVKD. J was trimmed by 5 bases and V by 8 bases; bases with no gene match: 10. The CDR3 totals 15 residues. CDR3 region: CAISASGGPDNEQFF. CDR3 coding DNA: TGTGCCATCTCCGCGAGCGGGGGGCCAGACAATGAGCAGTTCTTC.

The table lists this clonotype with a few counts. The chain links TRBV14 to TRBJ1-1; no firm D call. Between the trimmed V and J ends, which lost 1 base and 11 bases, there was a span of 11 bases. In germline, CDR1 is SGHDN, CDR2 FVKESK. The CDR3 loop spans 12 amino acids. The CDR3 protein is CASSQVLGQAFF. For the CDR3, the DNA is TGTGCCAGCAGCCAAGTCCTAGGGCAGGCTTTCTTT. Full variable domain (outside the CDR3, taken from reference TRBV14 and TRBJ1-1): EAGVTQFPSHSVIEKGQTVTLRCDPISGHDNLYWYRRVMGKEIKFLLHFVKESKQDESGMPNNRFLAERTGGTYSTLKVQPAELEDSGVYFCASSQVLGQAFFGQGTRLTVV.

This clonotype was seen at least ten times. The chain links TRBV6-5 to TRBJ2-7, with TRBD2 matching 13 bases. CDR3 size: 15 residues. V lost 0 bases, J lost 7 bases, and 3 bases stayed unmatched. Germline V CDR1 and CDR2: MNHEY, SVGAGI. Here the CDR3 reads CASSYSTSGGWEQYF. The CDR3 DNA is TGTGCCAGCAGTTACTCGACTAGCGGGGGGTGGGAGCAGTACTTC.

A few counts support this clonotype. CDR3 DNA: TGTGCCAGCAGCGTTACAGGGGGGCATGGCTACACCTTC. It codes for CASSVTGGHGYTF. This chain links TRBV9 with TRBJ1-2, with 8 bases lining up with TRBD1. With V trimmed by 2 bases and J by 6 bases, 3 bases remained unmatched. CDR1 and CDR2 (germline): SGDLS, YYNGEE. This CDR3 has 13 amino acids.

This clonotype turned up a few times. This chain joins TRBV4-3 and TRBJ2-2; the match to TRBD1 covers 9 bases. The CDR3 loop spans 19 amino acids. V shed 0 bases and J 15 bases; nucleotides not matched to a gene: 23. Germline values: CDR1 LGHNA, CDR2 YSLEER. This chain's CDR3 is CASSQDLVTRTGRQGVVFF. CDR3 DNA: TGCGCCAGCAGCCAAGATCTGGTCACTAGGACAGGCAGACAGGGGGTGGTGTTTTTT.

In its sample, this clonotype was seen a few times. The CDR3 coding sequence is TGCAGTGCTAGAGTCAGGGGACTAGCGGGGGTGAATGAGCAGTTCTTC. As protein: CSARVRGLAGVNEQFF. The chain employs TRBV20-1 and TRBJ2-1, with 14 bases aligning to TRBD2. This CDR3 spans 16 amino acids. V lost 1 base to trimming and J lost 7 bases; unmatched junction nucleotides: 6. In germline, CDR1 is DFQATT, CDR2 SNEGSKA (reference sequence).

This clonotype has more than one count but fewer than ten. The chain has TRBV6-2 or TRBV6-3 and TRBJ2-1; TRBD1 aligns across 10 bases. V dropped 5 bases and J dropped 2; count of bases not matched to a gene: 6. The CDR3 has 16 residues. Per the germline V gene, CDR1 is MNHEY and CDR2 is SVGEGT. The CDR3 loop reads CASSSTGTGAYNEQFF. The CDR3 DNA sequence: TGTGCCAGCAGTAGCACCGGGACAGGGGCCTACAATGAGCAGTTCTTC.

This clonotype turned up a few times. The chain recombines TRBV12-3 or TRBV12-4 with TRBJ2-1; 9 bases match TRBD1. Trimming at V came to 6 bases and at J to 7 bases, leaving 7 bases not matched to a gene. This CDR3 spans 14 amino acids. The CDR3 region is CASRSGTGRNEQFF. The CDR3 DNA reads TGTGCCAGCAGGTCCGGGACAGGGAGGAATGAGCAGTTCTTC.

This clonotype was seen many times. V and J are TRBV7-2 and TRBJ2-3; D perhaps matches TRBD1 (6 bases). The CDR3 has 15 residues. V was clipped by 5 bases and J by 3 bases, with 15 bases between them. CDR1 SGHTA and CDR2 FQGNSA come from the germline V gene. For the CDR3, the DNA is TGTGCCAGCAGCATACAGGGAGCAGGGACAGATACGCAGTATTTT. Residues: CASSIQGAGTDTQYF.

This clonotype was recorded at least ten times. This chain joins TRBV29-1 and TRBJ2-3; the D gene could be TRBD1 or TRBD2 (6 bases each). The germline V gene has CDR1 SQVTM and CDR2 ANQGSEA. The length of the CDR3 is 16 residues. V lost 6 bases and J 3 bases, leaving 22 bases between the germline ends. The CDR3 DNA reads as TGCAGCGTGGCGGGACAAGGGTTGATAGGGACAGATACGCAGTATTTT. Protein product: CSVAGQGLIGTDTQYF.

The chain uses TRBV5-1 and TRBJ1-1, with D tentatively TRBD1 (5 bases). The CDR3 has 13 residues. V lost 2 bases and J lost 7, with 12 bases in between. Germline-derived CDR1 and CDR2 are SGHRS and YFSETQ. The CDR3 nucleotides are TGCGCCAGCAGCTTTGCCGGGACGGATGAAGCTTTCTTT. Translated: CASSFAGTDEAFF. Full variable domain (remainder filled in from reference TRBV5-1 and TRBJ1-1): KAGVTQTPRYLIKTRGQQVTLSCSPISGHRSVSWYQQTPGQGLQFLFEYFSETQRNKGNFPGRFSGRQFSNSRSEMNVSTLELGDSALYLCASSFAGTDEAFFGQGTRLTVV.

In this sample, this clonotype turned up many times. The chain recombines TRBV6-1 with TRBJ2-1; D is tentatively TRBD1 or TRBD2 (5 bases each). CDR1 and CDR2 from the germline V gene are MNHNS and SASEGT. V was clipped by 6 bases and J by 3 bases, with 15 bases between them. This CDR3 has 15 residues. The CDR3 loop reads CASSLRGGGYNEQFF. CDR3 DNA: TGTGCCAGCAGCCTTCGGGGCGGAGGCTACAATGAGCAGTTCTTC.

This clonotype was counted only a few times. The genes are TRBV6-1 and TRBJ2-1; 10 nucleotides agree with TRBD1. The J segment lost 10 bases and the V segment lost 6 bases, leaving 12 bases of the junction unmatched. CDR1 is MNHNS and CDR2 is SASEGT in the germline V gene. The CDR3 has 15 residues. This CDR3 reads CASSRQGASQSEQFF. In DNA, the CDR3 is TGTGCCAGCAGCCGACAGGGGGCCTCCCAATCCGAGCAGTTCTTC.

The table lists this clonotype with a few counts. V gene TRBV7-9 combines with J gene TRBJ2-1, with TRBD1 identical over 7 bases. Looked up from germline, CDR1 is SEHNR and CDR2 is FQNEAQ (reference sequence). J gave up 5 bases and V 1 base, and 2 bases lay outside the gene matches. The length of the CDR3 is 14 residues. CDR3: CASSLDRGNNEQFF. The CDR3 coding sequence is TGTGCCAGCAGCTTAGACAGGGGCAACAATGAGCAGTTCTTC.

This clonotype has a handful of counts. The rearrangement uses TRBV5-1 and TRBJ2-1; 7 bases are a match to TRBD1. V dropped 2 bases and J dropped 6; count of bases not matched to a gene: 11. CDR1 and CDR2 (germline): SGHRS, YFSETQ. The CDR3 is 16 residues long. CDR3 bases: TGCGCCAGCAGCTTTATCCCCGGGACAGTGGCCAATGAGCAGTTCTTC. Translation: CASSFIPGTVANEQFF.

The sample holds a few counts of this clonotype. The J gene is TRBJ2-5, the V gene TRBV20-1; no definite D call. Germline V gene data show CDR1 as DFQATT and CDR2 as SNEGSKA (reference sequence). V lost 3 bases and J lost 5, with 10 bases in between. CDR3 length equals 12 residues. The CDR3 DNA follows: TGCAGTGCTAGCTCTAGTGGGGAGACCCAGTACTTC. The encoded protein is CSASSSGETQYF.

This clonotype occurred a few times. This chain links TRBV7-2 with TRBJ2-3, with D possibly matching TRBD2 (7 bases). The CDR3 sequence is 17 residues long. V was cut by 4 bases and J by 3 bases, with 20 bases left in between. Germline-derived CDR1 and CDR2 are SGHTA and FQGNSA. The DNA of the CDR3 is TGTGCCAGCAGCTCACCCCGGGGGCGGGGGTCGACAGATACGCAGTATTTT. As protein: CASSSPRGRGSTDTQYF.

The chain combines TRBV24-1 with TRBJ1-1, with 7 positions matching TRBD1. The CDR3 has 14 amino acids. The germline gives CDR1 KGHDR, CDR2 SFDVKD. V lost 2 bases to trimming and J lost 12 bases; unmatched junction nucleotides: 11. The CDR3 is CATSDSTGLDETFF. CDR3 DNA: TGTGCCACCAGTGATTCGACAGGGCTTGACGAAACTTTCTTT.

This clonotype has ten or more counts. The CDR3: CASSSTGWGETQYF. The CDR3, as DNA: TGTGCCAGCAGCTCGACAGGCTGGGGAGAGACCCAGTACTTC. V gene TRBV7-9 combines with J gene TRBJ2-5; TRBD1 might be the D (6 bases). CDR3 length equals 14 residues. Germline lookup yields CDR1 SEHNR and CDR2 FQNEAQ (reference sequence). Trimming took 4 bases from V and 4 from J, leaving 13 bases between them.